Described below is a single TCR beta chain sequence and its context. Its antigen is unknown. Within one base of it there is no much larger clone, and no base qualities were kept. The data derive from a study of T cell repertoires in cytomegalovirus infection (dated by TCRdb to between 2018 and 2021). Context from the whole study: Peptide stimulations targeted recently identified HLA-C-restricted CMV epitopes, whose presentation resists viral immunomodulation, together with well-studied HLA-B-restricted epitopes. The HLA type of each donor mattered for the analysis, because public TCR beta signatures pointed to carriage of CMV infection along with the matching HLA type. What the study reported, not specific to this receptor: Cumulative frequency of public TCR beta family members discriminated carriers of CMV infection plus the relevant HLA type in this cohort and an independent 352-donor cohort. The ex vivo response was dominated by HLA-C-restricted CMV-specific TCR beta clonotypes, which also provided the single most frequent clonotype in two of eight donors.

Data came from an Illumina HiSeq 1500. The raw public data were reprocessed by TCRdb itself: fastp quality trimming at Q25, MiXCR clonotype calling, in-frame beta chains only. Each record represents a unique CDR3 protein, reported with the most common genes and DNA among its rows. This sample lists fewer than 650,000 distinct CDR3 sequences; just under 40% were detected once. Around 46% of the sample is in the top ten clones. This specimen's treatment or condition label, per the study, means: in vitro stimulation with specific CMV peptide epitopes to enrich CMV-specific T cells. Trimmed from V: 8 bases; trimmed from J: 1 base; junction bases lacking a gene match: 4. The CDR3 sequence holds 14 residues, the cysteine and phenylalanine included. Only the CDR3 portion is preserved as DNA: 42 bases, with reading frame beginning at the first base. The germline V gene (reference sequence) specifies LNHDA as CDR1 and SQIVND as CDR2.

This TCR was sampled from a human donor in good health (CMV status not recorded). Some clones in this sample may be carry-over from other donors' samples. The source material was cultured PBMCs, sampled from culture after CMV antigen stimulation. This chain joins TRBV19 to TRBJ2-3; 9 central bases correspond to TRBD1. The CDR3 protein: CASGWTGGTDTQYF. The DNA sequence reads TGTGCCAGTGGTTGGACAGGGGGCACAGATACGCAGTATTTT.